The 24 T cell receptor beta chains below all came from one sample that was sequenced in a study of CXCR3-negative and CXCR3-positive naive CD8 T cells. Researchers prepared the TRB cDNA libraries using 5' RACE with UMI labels. TCRdb reprocessed the 5' RACE reads and keeps a single row for each CDR3 protein, giving no DNA. The sample's table shows 130,000 or so distinct CDR3 sequences. The specimen was naive CXCR3- CD8+ T cells from blood. Noted subset: CD45RO-CCR7+CD27+CD95- naive CD8+ T cells lacking CXCR3 (TNR3-). The source is a human donor in good health. Some clones in this sample may be carry-over from other donors' samples.

The V gene is TRBV27, the J gene TRBJ2-7; the D gene TCRdb calls, TRBD2, cannot be checked with no DNA. The CDR3 is 16 residues long. Germline CDR1 MNHEY, CDR2 SMNVEV (reference sequence). The CDR3 region is CASIGASGRSTYEQYF.

The rearrangement uses TRBV7-6 and TRBJ2-1; with no DNA, the TCRdb D assignment of TRBD1 cannot be verified. This CDR3 contains 17 residues. In germline, CDR1 is SGHVS, CDR2 FNYEAQ. This CDR3 reads CASSLHPGAPPIYEQFF. Combining the CDR3 with reference TRBV7-6 and TRBJ2-1 gives the whole variable domain GAGVSQSPRYKVTKRGQDVALRCDPISGHVSLYWYRQALGQGPEFLTYFNYEAQQDKSGLPNDRFSAERPEGSISTLTIQRTEQRDSAMYRCASSLHPGAPPIYEQFFGPGTRLTVL.

V is TRBV6-5 and J is TRBJ2-5; TCRdb indicates TRBD2, and absent DNA this call remains unverified. CDR1 MNHEY and CDR2 SVGAGI come from the germline V gene. The CDR3 is 14 amino acids. CDR3 in amino acids: CASSYPGTAGTQYF.

The chain is built from TRBV6-5 and TRBJ1-1; TCRdb indicates TRBD1, and absent DNA this call remains unverified. This CDR3 is built from 15 residues. Germline values: CDR1 MNHEY, CDR2 SVGAGI. The chain's CDR3 is CASSYATGGRTEAFF.

This chain joins TRBV3-1 and TRBJ2-7; no DNA is available, so the TRBD1 call from TCRdb remains unchecked. Germline V gene sequence: CDR1 LGHDT, CDR2 YNNKEL (reference sequence). This CDR3 has 15 amino acids. The CDR3 protein is CASSLDPGQSYEQYF.

J is TRBJ2-3 and V is TRBV18; TCRdb returns TRBD2, unconfirmable since there is no DNA. Germline lookup yields CDR1 KGHSH and CDR2 LQKENI. This CDR3 comprises 14 residues. The CDR3 reads CASSPRRGGDTQYF.

The chain links TRBV29-1 to TRBJ2-3; TCRdb reports TRBD2, a call that lacks DNA to check it against. Germline loops: CDR1 SQVTM, CDR2 ANQGSEA. This CDR3 comprises 14 residues. The CDR3 loop is CSVDTGLITDTQYF.

The J gene is TRBJ2-7, the V gene TRBV28; absent DNA, TCRdb's TRBD1 call cannot be checked. CDR3 length: 15 amino acids. The V gene's germline CDR1 is MDHEN and CDR2 SYDVKM. The CDR3 sequence is CASSLPGTGAYEQYF.

V usage is TRBV4-3 and J usage is TRBJ2-2; the D call from TCRdb, TRBD1, cannot be confirmed without DNA. The CDR3 is 15 residues long. Looked up from germline, CDR1 is LGHNA and CDR2 is YSLEER. CDR3 sequence: CASSQDRAGTGELFF.

The J gene is TRBJ1-1, the V gene TRBV6-5; TCRdb designates TRBD1, a call that cannot be tested without DNA. Per germline, CDR1 MNHEY and CDR2 SVGAGI. This CDR3 spans 13 amino acids. CDR3 region: CASSYQGFSEAFF.

This chain connects TRBV20-1 to TRBJ2-1; TCRdb picks TRBD2, but there is no DNA to check that call. Germline CDR1 and CDR2: DFQATT and SNEGSKA (reference sequence). CDR3 length equals 19 residues. The CDR3 sequence is CSARGSWLAGGISYNEQFF.

This chain connects TRBV20-1 to TRBJ2-2. Germline V CDR1 and CDR2: DFQATT, SNEGSKA (reference sequence). This CDR3 spans 14 amino acids. The CDR3 sequence is CSARGRVNTGELFF.

The V call is TRBV6-5, the J call TRBJ2-3; TCRdb outputs TRBD2, but without DNA this stays unchecked. The CDR3 sequence is 15 residues long. Per germline, CDR1 MNHEY and CDR2 SVGAGI. The CDR3 spells CASSYLAGSTDTQYF.

The CDR3 loop is CSGGTGGFETQYF. This chain connects TRBV29-1 to TRBJ2-5; TCRdb names TRBD1, which stays unverified in the absence of DNA. Germline assignment: CDR1 SQVTM and CDR2 ANQGSEA. CDR3 length equals 13 residues.

This chain connects TRBV28 to TRBJ1-3. This CDR3 has 14 amino acids. CDR1 is MDHEN, CDR2 SYDVKM, per germline. CDR3 amino acids: CATSPGLSGNTIYF.

The V call is TRBV2, the J call TRBJ2-1. The CDR3 consists of 12 residues. Germline assignment: CDR1 SNHLY and CDR2 FYNNEI. CDR3 amino acids: CASIGGYNEQFF.

This chain connects TRBV5-1 to TRBJ2-3; TCRdb returns TRBD2, unconfirmable since there is no DNA. This CDR3 spans 18 amino acids. Germline V CDR1 and CDR2: SGHRS, YFSETQ. The CDR3 spells CASSLTGLLGGPTDTQYF.

The rearrangement uses TRBV27 and TRBJ2-7; TCRdb names TRBD1, which stays unverified in the absence of DNA. Germline V lookup: CDR1 MNHEY, CDR2 SMNVEV (reference sequence). The CDR3 has 14 amino acids. The CDR3 loop reads CASSSTGGYYEQYF.

The gene calls are TRBV20-1 and TRBJ2-7. In germline, CDR1 is DFQATT, CDR2 SNEGSKA (reference sequence). This CDR3 is built from 12 residues. The CDR3 is CSARLASYEQYF.

V gene TRBV15 combines with J gene TRBJ2-7; TCRdb designates TRBD1, a call that cannot be tested without DNA. From germline, CDR1 is LNHNV and CDR2 YYDKDF (reference sequence). This CDR3 spans 14 amino acids. The chain's CDR3 is CATSRAGTGDEQYF.

This chain joins TRBV20-1 and TRBJ2-7. The germline V gene has CDR1 DFQATT and CDR2 SNEGSKA (reference sequence). CDR3 length: 14 residues. The chain's CDR3 is CSAIGLGSSYEQYF.

The chain links TRBV29-1 to TRBJ1-2; TCRdb gives TRBD1 as the D gene, but with no DNA this cannot be confirmed. This CDR3 has 15 residues. Germline V gives CDR1 SQVTM, CDR2 ANQGSEA. CDR3 in amino acids: CSVLLLDQGADGYTF.

The chain combines TRBV5-6 with TRBJ2-1; absent DNA, TCRdb's TRBD1 call cannot be checked. The CDR3 extends over 13 amino acids. Germline loops: CDR1 SGHDT, CDR2 YYEEEE. The CDR3 region is CASSSGTANEQFF. Filled out from reference TRBV5-6 and TRBJ2-1, the complete variable domain reads DAGVTQSPTHLIKTRGQQVTLRCSPKSGHDTVSWYQQALGQGPQFIFQYYEEEERQRGNFPDRFSGHQFPNYSSELNVNALLLGDSALYLCASSSGTANEQFFGPGTRLTVL.

The rearrangement joins TRBV3-1 to TRBJ2-7; the TRBD2 assignment by TCRdb is unverifiable without DNA. Germline loops: CDR1 LGHDT, CDR2 YNNKEL (reference sequence). The CDR3 is 19 amino acids. The CDR3: CASSQGLAGGPSAPNEQYF.